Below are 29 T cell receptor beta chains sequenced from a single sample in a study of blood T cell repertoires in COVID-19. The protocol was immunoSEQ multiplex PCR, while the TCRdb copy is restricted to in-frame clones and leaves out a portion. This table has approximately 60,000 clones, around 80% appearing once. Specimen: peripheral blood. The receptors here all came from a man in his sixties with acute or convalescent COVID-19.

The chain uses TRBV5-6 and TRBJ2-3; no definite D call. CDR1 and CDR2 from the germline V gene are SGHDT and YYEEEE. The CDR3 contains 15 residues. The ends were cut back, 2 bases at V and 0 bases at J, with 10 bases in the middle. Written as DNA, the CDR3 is TGTGCCAGCAGCTTTACCGCGTTCAGCACAGATACGCAGTATTTT. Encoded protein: CASSFTAFSTDTQYF. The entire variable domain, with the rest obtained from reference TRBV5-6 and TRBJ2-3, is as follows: DAGVTQSPTHLIKTRGQQVTLRCSPKSGHDTVSWYQQALGQGPQFIFQYYEEEERQRGNFPDRFSGHQFPNYSSELNVNALLLGDSALYLCASSFTAFSTDTQYFGPGTRLTVL.

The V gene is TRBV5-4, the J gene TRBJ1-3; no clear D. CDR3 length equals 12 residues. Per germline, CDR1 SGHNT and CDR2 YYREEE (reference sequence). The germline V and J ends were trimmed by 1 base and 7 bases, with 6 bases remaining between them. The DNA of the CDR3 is TGTGCCAGCAGCTTGAACCAGAACACCATATATTTT. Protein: CASSLNQNTIYF.

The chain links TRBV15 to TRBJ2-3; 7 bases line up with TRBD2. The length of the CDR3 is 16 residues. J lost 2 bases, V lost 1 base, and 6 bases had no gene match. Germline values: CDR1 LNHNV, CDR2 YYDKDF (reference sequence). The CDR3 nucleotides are TGTGCCACCAGCAGAGCGGGGGGAGGCCCCACAGATACGCAGTATTTT. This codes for CATSRAGGGPTDTQYF.

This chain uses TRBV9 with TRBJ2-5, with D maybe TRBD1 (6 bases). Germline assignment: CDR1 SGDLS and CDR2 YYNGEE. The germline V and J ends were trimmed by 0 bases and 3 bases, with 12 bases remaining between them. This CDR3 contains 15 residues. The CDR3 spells CASSVAGTPKETQYF. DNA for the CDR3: TGTGCCAGCAGCGTAGCCGGGACACCTAAAGAGACCCAGTACTTC.

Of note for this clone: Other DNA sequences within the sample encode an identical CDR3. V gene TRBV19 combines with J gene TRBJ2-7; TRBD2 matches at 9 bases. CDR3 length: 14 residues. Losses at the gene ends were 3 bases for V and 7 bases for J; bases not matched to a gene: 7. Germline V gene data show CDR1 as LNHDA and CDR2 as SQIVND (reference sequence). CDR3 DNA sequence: TGTGCCAGTAGTATTGCGGGAGGGCCGGGGGAGCAGTACTTC. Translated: CASSIAGGPGEQYF.

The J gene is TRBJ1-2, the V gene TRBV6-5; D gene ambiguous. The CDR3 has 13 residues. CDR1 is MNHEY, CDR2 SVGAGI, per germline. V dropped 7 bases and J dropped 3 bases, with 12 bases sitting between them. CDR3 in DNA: TGTGCCAGCACCGAGGTCAAACACTATGGCTACACCTTC. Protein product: CASTEVKHYGYTF.

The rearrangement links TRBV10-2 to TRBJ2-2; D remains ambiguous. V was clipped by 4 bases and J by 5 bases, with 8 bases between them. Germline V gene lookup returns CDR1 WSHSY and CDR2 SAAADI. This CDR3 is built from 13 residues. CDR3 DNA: TGCGCCAGCAGTGGGAGTAAAACCGGGGAGCTGTTTTTT. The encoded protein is CASSGSKTGELFF.

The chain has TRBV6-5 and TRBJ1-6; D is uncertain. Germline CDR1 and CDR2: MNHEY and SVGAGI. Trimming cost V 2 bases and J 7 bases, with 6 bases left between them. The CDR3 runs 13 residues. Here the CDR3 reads CASSYQANSPLHF. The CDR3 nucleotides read TGTGCCAGCAGTTACCAGGCGAATTCACCCCTCCACTTT.

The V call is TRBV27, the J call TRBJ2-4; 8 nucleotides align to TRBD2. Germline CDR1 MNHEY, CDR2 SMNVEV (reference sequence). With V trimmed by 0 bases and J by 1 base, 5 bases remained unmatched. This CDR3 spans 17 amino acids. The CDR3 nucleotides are TGTGCCAGCAGTTTATCTCCGGCGGGAGGCGCCAAAAACATTCAGTACTTC. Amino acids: CASSLSPAGGAKNIQYF.

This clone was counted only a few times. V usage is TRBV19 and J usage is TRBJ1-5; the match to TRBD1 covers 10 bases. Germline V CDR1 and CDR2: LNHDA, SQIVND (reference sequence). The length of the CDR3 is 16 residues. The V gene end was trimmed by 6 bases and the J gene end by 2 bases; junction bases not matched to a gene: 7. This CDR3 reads CASSQGQGYGNQPQHF. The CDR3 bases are TGTGCCAGTAGCCAGGGACAGGGGTACGGCAATCAGCCCCAGCATTTT.

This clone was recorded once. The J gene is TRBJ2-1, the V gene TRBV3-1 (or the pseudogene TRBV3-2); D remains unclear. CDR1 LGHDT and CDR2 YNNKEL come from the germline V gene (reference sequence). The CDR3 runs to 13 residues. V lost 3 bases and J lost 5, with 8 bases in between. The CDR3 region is CASSHFTDNEQFF. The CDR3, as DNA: TGTGCCAGCAGCCACTTCACAGACAATGAGCAGTTCTTC.

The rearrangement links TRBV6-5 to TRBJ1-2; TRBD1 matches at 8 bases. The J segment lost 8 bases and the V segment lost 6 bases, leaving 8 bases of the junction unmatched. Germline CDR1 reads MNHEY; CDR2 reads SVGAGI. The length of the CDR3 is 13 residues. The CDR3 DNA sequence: TGTGCCAGCAGGACACAGGGGGAAGGCGGCTACACCTTC. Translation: CASRTQGEGGYTF.

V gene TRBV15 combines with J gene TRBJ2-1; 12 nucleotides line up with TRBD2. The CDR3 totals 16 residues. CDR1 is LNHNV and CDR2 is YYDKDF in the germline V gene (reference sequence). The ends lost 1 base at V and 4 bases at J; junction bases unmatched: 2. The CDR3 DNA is TGTGCCACCAGCAGAGGTCTAGCGGGAGGGTACAATGAGCAGTTCTTC. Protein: CATSRGLAGGYNEQFF.

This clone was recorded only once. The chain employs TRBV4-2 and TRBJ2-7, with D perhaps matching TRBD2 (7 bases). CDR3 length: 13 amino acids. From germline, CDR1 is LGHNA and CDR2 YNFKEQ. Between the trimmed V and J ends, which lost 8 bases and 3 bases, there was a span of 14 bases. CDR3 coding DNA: TGTGCCAGCGGAGAGGGGGGGTACTACGAGCAGTACTTC. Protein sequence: CASGEGGYYEQYF.

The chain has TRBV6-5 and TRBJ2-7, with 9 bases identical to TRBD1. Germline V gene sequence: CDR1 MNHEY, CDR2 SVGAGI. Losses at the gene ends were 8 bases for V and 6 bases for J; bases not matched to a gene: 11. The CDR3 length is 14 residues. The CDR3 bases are TGTGCCAGCTCTCGAGGGGACAGGGTCAGCGAGCAGTACTTC. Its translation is CASSRGDRVSEQYF.

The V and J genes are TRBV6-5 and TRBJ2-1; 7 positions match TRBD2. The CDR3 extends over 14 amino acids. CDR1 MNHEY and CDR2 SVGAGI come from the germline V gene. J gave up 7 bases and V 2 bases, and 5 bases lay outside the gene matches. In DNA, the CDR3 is TGTGCCAGCAGTTACGCGGGAGTGGTAAATGAGCAGTTCTTC. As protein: CASSYAGVVNEQFF.

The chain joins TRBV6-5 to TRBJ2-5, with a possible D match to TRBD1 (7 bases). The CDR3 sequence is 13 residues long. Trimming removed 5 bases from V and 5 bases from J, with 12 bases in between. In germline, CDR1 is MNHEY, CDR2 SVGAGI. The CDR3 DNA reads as TGTGCCAGCAGTCAGGGGGGCGTGGAGACCCAGTACTTC. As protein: CASSQGGVETQYF.

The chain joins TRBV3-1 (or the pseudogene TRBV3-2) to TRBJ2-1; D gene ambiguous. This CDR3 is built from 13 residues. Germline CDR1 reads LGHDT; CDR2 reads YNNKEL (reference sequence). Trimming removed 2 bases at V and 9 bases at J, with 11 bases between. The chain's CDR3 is CASSQFLGGEQFF. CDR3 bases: TGTGCCAGCAGCCAATTCCTAGGCGGTGAGCAGTTCTTC.

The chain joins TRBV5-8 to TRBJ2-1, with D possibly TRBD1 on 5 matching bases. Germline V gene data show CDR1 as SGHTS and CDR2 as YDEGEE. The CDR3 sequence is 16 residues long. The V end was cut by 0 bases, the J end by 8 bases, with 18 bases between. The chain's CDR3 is CASSLAFIGATDEQFF. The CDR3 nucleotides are TGTGCCAGCAGCTTGGCCTTTATAGGGGCTACCGATGAGCAGTTCTTC.

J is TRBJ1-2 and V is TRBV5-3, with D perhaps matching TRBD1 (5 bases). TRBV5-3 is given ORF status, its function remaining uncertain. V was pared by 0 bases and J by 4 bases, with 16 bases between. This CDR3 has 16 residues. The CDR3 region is CARSLEPRAGSYGYTF. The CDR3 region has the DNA TGTGCCAGAAGCTTGGAACCCAGGGCCGGGAGCTATGGCTACACCTTC.

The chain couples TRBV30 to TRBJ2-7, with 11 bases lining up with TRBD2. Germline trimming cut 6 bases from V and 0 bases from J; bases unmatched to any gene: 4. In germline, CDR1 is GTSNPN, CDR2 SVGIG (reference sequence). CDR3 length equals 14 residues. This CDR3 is CACVTSGSSYEQYF. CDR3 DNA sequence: TGTGCCTGCGTAACTAGCGGGAGCTCCTACGAGCAGTACTTC.

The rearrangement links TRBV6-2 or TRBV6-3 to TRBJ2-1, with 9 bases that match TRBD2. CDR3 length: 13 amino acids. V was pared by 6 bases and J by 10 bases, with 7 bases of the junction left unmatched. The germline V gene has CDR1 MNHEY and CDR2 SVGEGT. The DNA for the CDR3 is TGTGCCAGCAGCCGACTAGCGGCCGGAGAGCAGTTCTTC. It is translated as CASSRLAAGEQFF.

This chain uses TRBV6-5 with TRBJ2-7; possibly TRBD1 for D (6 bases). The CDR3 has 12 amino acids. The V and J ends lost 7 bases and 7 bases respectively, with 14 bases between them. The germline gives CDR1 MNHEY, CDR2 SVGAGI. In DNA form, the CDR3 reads TGTGCCAGCAACAACAGGGAAGGGGAGCAGTACTTC. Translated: CASNNREGEQYF.

CDR3 in DNA: TGTGCCAGCAGGCAAAACGGGGTCGGCGAGCAGTACTTC. It codes for CASRQNGVGEQYF. This chain connects TRBV7-3 to TRBJ2-7; weak D call: TRBD2 (5 bases). The CDR3 totals 13 residues. The germline V and J ends were trimmed by 6 bases and 6 bases, with 15 bases remaining between them. CDR1 and CDR2 (germline): SGHTA, FQGTGA.

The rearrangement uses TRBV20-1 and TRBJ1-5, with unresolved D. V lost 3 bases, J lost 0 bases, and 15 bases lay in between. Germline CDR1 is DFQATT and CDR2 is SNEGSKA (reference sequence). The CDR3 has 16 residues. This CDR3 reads CSASPQILNSNQPQHF. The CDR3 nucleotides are TGCAGTGCTAGTCCACAGATCCTGAATAGCAATCAGCCCCAGCATTTT.

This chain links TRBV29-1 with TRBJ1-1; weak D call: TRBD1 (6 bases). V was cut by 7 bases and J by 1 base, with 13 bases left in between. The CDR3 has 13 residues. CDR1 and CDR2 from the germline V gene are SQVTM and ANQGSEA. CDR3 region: CSARQAWNTEAFF. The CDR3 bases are TGCAGCGCCAGACAGGCCTGGAACACTGAAGCTTTCTTT.

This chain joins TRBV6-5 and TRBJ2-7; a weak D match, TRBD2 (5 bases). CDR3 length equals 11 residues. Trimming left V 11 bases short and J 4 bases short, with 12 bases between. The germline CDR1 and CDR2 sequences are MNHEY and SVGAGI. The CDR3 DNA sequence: TGTGCCGGTGGACTTGTATACGAGCAGTACTTC. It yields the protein CAGGLVYEQYF.

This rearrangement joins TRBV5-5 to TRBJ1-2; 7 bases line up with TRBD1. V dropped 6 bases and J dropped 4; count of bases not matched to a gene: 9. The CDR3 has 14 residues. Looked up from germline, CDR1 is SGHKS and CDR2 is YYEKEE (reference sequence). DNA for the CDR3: TGTGCCAGCACCAAAGAGGGACAGAGCTATGGCTACACCTTC. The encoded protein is CASTKEGQSYGYTF.

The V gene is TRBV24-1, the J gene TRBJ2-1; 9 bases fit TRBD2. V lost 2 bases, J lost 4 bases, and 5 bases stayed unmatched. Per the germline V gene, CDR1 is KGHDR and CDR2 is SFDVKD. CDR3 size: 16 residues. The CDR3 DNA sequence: TGTGCCACCAGTGATTCCTCTAGCGGGGCTTACAATGAGCAGTTCTTC. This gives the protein CATSDSSSGAYNEQFF.